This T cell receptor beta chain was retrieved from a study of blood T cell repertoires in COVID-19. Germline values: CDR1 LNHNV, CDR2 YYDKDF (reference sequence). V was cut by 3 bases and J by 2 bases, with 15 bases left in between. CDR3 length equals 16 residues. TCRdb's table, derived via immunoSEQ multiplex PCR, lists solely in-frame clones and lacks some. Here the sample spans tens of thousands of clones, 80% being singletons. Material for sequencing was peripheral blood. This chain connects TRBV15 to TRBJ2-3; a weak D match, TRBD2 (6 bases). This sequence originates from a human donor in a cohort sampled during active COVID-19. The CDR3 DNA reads TGTGCCACCAGCAGGCCCGGGAGACAGTTCACAGATACGCAGTATTTT. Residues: CATSRPGRQFTDTQYF.